This T cell receptor beta chain comes out of a study of CXCR3-negative and CXCR3-positive naive CD8 T cells. Each TRB cDNA library was prepared by 5' RACE (with UMI labels). After re-calling the 5' RACE reads, TCRdb lists one entry per CDR3 protein, DNA absent. In total, the table holds 140,000 to 150,000 distinct CDR3 sequences. The CDR3 is 13 amino acids. The germline gives CDR1 KGHDR, CDR2 SFDVKD. Sorting was done in triplicate for each CD8+ T cell subset (under 330,000 cells each). About this clonotype: What it binds is unknown.

Findings and limits, study-wide: Naive subsets displayed similar surface CD5, and TCR strength was inferred from TRB CDR3 properties. Naive cells with CXCR3 showed TRB CDR3s that were more hydrophobic than those in CXCR3-negative naive cells.

The sequencing input was naive CXCR3+ CD8+ T cells from blood. Specified subset: CD45RO-CCR7+CD27+CD95- naive CD8+ T cells expressing CXCR3 (TNR3+). This chain connects TRBV24-1 to TRBJ1-2; TCRdb gives TRBD1 as the D gene, but with no DNA this cannot be confirmed. The receptor was isolated from a human donor in good health. Some clones in this sample may be carry-over from other donors' samples. CDR3: CATSDRQGGGYTF.